This record concerns one T cell receptor beta chain sequence. Its antigen is not identified. The data belong to a study of T cell responses to AZD1222 COVID-19 vaccine. Study summary: Analysis merged second doses at about 4 or about 12 weeks. Study observations and caveats: Clonal diversity may have been underestimated, and the donors were mostly white British, with more females than males. The CD4 TCRs associated with vaccination extended across spike and predominated at 160-218 and 743-854. Two AZD1222 administrations were followed by greater Spike-specific TCR breadth and depth.

CDR1 is MGHDK, CDR2 SYGVNS, per germline. The CDR3 contains 13 residues. V lost 6 bases to trimming and J lost 1 base, with 9 bases between them. The method was immunoSEQ multiplex PCR; TCRdb's version includes in-frame clones alone and lacks a portion of them. The table has more than 100,000 clones, over 90% seen once; the top ten hold 5% to 6.5%. This rearrangement joins TRBV25-1 to TRBJ1-1; D unresolved. The starting material was peripheral blood, obtained on day 0 of AZD1222 vaccination. This receptor was identified in an adult in good health. The CDR3 bases are TGTGCCAGCAGAGGGCGGTGGAACACTGAAGCTTTCTTT. Translated: CASRGRWNTEAFF.